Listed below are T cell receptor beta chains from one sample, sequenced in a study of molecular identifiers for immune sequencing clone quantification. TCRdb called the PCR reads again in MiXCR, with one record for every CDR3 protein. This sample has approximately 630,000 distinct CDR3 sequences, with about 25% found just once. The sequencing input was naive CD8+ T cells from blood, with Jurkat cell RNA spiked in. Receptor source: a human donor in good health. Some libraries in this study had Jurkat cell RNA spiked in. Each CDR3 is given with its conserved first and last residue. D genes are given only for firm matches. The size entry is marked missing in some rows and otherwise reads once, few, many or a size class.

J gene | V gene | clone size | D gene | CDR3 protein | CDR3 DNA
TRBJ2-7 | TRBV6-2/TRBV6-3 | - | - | CASSYLAGPSYEQYF | TGTGCCAGCAGTTACTTGGCAGGGCCCTCCTACGAGCAGTACTTC
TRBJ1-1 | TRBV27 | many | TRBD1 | CASRRQGDTEAFF | TGTGCCAGCAGACGACAGGGAGATACTGAAGCTTTCTTT
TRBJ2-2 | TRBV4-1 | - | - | CASSQIGAGELFF | TGCGCCAGCAGCCAGATCGGAGCCGGGGAGCTGTTTTTT
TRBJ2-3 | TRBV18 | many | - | CASSPSTLPGSSTDTQYF | TGTGCCAGCTCACCCTCTACCCTTCCTGGCAGCAGCACAGATACGCAGTATTTT
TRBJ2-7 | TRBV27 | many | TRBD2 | CASSLSRLAGVDEQYF | TGTGCCAGCAGTTTATCGCGACTAGCGGGAGTAGATGAGCAGTACTTC
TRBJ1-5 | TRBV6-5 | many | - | CASSYSSNQPQHF | TGTGCCAGCAGTTACAGTAGCAATCAGCCCCAGCATTTT
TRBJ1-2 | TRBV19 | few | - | CASNGAGKTNYGYTF | TGTGCCAGTAATGGGGCAGGCAAGACTAACTATGGCTACACCTTC
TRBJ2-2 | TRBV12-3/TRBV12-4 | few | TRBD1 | CASTKQGANTGELFF | TGTGCCAGCACTAAACAGGGGGCGAACACCGGGGAGCTGTTTTTT
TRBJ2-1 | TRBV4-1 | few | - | CASRVAVSGNEQFF | TGCGCCAGCAGAGTAGCGGTGAGCGGCAATGAGCAGTTCTTC
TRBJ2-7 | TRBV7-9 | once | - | CAARSGSSYEQYF | TGTGCCGCCCGCTCCGGGAGCTCCTACGAGCAGTACTTC
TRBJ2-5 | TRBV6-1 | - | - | CASSVGDSFDSETQYF | TGTGCCAGCAGTGTAGGAGACAGTTTTGATTCAGAGACCCAGTACTTC
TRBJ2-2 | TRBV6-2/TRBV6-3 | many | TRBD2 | CASSYGGGTGELFF | TGTGCCAGCAGTTATGGCGGGGGCACCGGGGAGCTGTTTTTT
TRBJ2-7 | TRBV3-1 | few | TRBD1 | CASSQAYSRGLYEQYF | TGTGCCAGCAGCCAAGCATACAGCAGGGGGCTGTACGAGCAGTACTTC
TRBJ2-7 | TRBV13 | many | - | CASSPSNEQYF | TGTGCCAGCAGCCCCTCCAACGAGCAGTACTTC
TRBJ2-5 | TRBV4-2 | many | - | CASSPATLIAPSQETQYF | TGTGCCAGCAGCCCAGCCACACTTATAGCGCCATCACAAGAGACCCAGTACTTC
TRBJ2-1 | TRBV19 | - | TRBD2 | CASSPTIGRTFYNEQFF | TGTGCCAGTAGTCCAACGATCGGGAGGACCTTCTACAATGAGCAGTTCTTC
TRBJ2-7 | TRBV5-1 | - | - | CASSFRGRVVDEQYF | TGCGCCAGCAGCTTTCGGGGCAGGGTGGTCGACGAGCAGTACTTC
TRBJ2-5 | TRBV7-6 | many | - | CASSLEAIQETQYF | TGTGCCAGCAGCTTAGAAGCGATACAAGAGACCCAGTACTTC
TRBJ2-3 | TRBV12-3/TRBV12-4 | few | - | CASNSGTSTDTQYF | TGTGCCAGCAATTCCGGGACCAGCACAGATACGCAGTATTTT